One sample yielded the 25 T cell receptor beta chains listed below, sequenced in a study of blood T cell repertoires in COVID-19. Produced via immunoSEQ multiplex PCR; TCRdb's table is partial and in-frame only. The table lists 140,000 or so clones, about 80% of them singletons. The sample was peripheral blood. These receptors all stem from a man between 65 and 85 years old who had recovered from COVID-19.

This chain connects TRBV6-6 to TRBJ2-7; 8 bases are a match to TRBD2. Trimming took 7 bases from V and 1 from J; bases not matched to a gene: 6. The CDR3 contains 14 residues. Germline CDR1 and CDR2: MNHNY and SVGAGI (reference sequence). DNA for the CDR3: TGTGCCAGCAACCGGGAGGGGGGATCCTACGAGCAGTACTTC. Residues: CASNREGGSYEQYF.

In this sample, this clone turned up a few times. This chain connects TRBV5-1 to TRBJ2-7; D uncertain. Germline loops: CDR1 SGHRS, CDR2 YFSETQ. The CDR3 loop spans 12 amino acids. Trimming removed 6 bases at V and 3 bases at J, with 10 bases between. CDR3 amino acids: CASKGGYYEQYF. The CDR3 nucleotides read TGCGCCAGCAAAGGCGGCTACTACGAGCAGTACTTC.

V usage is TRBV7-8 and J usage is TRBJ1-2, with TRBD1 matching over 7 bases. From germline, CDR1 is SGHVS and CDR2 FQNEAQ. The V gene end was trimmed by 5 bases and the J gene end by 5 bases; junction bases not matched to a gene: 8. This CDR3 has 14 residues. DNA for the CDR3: TGTGCCAGCAGCATAGGGACAGCGAAGTATGGCTACACCTTC. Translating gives CASSIGTAKYGYTF.

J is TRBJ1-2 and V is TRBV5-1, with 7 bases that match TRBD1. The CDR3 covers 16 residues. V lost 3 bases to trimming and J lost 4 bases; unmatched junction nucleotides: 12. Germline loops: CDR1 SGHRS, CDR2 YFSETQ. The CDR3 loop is CASSSPTGEEAYGYTF. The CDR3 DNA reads TGCGCCAGCAGCTCACCAACAGGGGAAGAGGCCTATGGCTACACCTTC. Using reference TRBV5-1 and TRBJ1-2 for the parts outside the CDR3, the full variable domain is KAGVTQTPRYLIKTRGQQVTLSCSPISGHRSVSWYQQTPGQGLQFLFEYFSETQRNKGNFPGRFSGRQFSNSRSEMNVSTLELGDSALYLCASSSPTGEEAYGYTFGSGTRLTVV.

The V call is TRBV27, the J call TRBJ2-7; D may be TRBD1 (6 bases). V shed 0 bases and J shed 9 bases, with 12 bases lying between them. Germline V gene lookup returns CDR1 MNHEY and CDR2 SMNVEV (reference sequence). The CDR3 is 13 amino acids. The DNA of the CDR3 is TGTGCCAGCAGTTTATCTGGGGGCGCGGGGCAGTACTTC. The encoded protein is CASSLSGGAGQYF.

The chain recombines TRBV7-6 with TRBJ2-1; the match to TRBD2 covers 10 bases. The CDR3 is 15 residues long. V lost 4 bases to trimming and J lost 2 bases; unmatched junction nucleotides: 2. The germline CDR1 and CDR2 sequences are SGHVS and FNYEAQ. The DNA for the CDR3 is TGTGCCAGCAGCTCGGGACTAGCGCCCTACAATGAGCAGTTCTTC. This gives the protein CASSSGLAPYNEQFF. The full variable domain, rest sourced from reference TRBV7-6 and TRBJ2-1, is GAGVSQSPRYKVTKRGQDVALRCDPISGHVSLYWYRQALGQGPEFLTYFNYEAQQDKSGLPNDRFSAERPEGSISTLTIQRTEQRDSAMYRCASSSGLAPYNEQFFGPGTRLTVL.

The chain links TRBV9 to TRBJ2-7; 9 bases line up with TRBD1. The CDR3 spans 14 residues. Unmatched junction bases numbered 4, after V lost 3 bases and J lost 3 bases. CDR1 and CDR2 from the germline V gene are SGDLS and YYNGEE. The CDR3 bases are TGTGCCAGCAGCGAGACAGGGGGAAGCTACGAGCAGTACTTC. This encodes CASSETGGSYEQYF.

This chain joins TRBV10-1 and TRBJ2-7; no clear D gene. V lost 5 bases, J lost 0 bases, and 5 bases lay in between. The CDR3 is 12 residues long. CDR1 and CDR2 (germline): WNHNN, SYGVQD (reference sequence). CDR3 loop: CASSPNSYEQYF. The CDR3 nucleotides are TGCGCCAGCAGTCCCAACTCCTACGAGCAGTACTTC.

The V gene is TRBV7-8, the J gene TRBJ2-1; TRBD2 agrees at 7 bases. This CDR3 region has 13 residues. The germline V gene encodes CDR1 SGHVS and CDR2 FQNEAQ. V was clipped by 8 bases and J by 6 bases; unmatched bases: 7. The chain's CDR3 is CASSRLASNEQFF. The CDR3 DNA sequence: TGTGCCAGCTCCCGACTAGCTTCCAATGAGCAGTTCTTC.

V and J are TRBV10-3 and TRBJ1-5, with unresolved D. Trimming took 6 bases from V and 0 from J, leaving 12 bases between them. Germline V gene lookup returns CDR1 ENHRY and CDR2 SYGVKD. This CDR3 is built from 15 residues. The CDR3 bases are TGTGCCATCAGCCTAGAACGAGATAGCAATCAGCCCCAGCATTTT. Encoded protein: CAISLERDSNQPQHF.

CDR3 sequence reads: CASSSGWSSYNEQFF. The CDR3 nucleotides read TGTGCCAGTAGTAGCGGGTGGAGCTCCTACAATGAGCAGTTCTTC. The rearrangement uses TRBV19 and TRBJ2-1, with D maybe TRBD2 (5 bases). V gave up 4 bases and J gave up 0 bases, with 10 bases separating them. The germline CDR1 and CDR2 sequences are LNHDA and SQIVND (reference sequence). CDR3 size: 15 residues. The full variable domain, in which reference TRBV19 and TRBJ2-1 provide the parts outside the CDR3, is DGGITQSPKYLFRKEGQNVTLSCEQNLNHDAMYWYRQDPGQGLRLIYYSQIVNDFQKGDIAEGYSVSREKKESFPLTVTSAQKNPTAFYLCASSSGWSSYNEQFFGPGTRLTVL.

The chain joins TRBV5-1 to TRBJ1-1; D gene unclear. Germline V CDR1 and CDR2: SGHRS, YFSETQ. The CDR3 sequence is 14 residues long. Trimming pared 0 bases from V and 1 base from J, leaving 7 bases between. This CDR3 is CASSLAKQNTEAFF. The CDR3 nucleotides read TGCGCCAGCAGCTTGGCCAAGCAGAACACTGAAGCTTTCTTT.

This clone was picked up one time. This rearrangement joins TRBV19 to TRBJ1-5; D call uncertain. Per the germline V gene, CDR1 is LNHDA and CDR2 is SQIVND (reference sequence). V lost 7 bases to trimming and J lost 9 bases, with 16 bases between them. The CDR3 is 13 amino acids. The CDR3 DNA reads TGTGCCAGTACTACCCCAGGAGGTGTGCCCCAGCATTTT. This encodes CASTTPGGVPQHF.

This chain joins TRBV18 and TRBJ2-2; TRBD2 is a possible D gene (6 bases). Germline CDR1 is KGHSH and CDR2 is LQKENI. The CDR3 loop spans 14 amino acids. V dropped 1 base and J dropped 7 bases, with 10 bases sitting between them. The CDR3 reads CASSPRGASGELFF. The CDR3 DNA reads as TGTGCCAGCTCACCACGCGGGGCGAGCGGGGAGCTGTTTTTT.

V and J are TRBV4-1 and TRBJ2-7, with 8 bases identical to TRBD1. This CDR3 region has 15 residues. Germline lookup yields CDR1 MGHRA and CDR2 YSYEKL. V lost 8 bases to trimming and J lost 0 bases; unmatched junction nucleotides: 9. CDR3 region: CASSKGQGFSYEQYF. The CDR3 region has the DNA TGCGCCAGCTCAAAAGGACAGGGCTTCTCCTACGAGCAGTACTTC.

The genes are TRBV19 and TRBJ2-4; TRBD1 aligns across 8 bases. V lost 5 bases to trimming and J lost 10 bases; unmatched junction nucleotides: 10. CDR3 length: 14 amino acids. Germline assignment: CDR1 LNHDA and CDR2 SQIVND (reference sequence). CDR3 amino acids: CASSQDRAPIIQYF. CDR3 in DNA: TGTGCCAGTAGTCAGGACAGGGCTCCTATTATTCAGTACTTC.

This chain's CDR3 is CASSEGGRRGGEQFF. The CDR3 nucleotides read TGTGCCAGCAGTGAAGGGGGGAGGAGGGGCGGTGAGCAGTTCTTC. The chain couples TRBV6-1 to TRBJ2-1; possible D gene TRBD2, 6 bases. The V and J ends lost 1 base and 9 bases respectively, with 16 bases between them. There are 15 residues in the CDR3. CDR1 is MNHNS, CDR2 SASEGT, per germline.

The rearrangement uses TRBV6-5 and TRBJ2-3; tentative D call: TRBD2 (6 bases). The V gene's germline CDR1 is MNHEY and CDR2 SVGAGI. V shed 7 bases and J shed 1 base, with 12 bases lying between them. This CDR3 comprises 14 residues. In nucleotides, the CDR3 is TGTGCCAGCAAAGGTAGCGGAGGCACAGATACGCAGTATTTT. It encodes CASKGSGGTDTQYF.

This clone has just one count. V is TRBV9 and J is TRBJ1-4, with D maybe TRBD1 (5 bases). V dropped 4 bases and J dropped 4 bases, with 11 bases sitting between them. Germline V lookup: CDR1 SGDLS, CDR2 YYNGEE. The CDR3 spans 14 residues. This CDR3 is CASSRRGNNEKLFF. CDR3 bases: TGTGCCAGCAGCCGGCGGGGGAATAATGAAAAACTGTTTTTT.

The CDR3 loop reads CASRGQENYNEQFF. The CDR3 DNA follows: TGTGCCAGCAGGGGACAGGAGAACTACAATGAGCAGTTCTTC. The rearrangement uses TRBV2 and TRBJ2-1, with 8 nucleotides matching TRBD1. There are 14 residues in the CDR3. Per germline, CDR1 SNHLY and CDR2 FYNNEI. V lost 6 bases and J lost 3; bases outside the gene matches: 4.

CDR3 bases: TGTGCCAGCAGTCGGGGGAGCATGAACACTGAAGCTTTCTTT. It translates to CASSRGSMNTEAFF. This chain links TRBV2 with TRBJ1-1, with D perhaps TRBD1 (5 bases). In germline, CDR1 is SNHLY, CDR2 FYNNEI. This CDR3 has 14 residues. The V end lost 5 bases, the J end lost 0 bases, and 10 bases lay between the germline ends.

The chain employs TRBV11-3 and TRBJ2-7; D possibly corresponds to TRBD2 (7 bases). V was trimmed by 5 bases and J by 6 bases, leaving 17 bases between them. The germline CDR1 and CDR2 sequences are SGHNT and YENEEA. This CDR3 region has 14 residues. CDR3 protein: CASSPLGGAGEQYF. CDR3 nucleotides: TGTGCCAGCAGCCCCCTTGGGGGGGCGGGCGAGCAGTACTTC.

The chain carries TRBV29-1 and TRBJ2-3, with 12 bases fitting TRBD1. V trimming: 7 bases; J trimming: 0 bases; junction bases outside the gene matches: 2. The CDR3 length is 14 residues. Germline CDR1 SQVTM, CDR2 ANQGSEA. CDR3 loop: CSGGQGASTDTQYF. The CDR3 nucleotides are TGCAGCGGGGGACAGGGGGCGAGCACAGATACGCAGTATTTT.

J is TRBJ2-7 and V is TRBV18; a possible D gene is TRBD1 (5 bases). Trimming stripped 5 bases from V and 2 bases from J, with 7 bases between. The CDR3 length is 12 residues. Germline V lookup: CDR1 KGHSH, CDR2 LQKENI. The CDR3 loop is CASSRQTYEQYF. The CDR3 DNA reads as TGTGCCAGCTCAAGACAGACCTACGAGCAGTACTTC. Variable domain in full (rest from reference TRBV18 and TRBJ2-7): NAGVMQNPRHLVRRRGQEARLRCSPMKGHSHVYWYRQLPEEGLKFMVYLQKENIIDESGMPKERFSAEFPKEGPSILRIQQVVRGDSAAYFCASSRQTYEQYFGPGTRLTVT.

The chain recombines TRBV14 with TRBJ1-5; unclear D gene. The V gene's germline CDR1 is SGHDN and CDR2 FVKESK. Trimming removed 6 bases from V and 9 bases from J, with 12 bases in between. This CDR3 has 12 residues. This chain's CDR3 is CASSIGGGPQHF. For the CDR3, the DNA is TGTGCCAGCAGTATCGGCGGCGGGCCCCAGCATTTT. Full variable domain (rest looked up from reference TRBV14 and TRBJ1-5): EAGVTQFPSHSVIEKGQTVTLRCDPISGHDNLYWYRRVMGKEIKFLLHFVKESKQDESGMPNNRFLAERTGGTYSTLKVQPAELEDSGVYFCASSIGGGPQHFGDGTRLSIL.